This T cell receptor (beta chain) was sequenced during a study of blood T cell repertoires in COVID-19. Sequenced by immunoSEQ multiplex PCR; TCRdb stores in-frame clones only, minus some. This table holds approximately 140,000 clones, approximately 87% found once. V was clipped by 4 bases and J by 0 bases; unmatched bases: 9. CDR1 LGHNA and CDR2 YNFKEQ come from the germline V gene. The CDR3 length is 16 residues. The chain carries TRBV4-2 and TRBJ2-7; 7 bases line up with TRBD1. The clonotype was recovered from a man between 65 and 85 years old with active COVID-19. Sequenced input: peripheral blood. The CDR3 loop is CASSPGQRTRSYEQYF. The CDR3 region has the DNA TGTGCCAGCAGCCCGGGACAGCGGACCCGCTCCTACGAGCAGTACTTC.